Each of the 32 T cell receptor beta chains below was sequenced from the same sample in a study of cytomegalovirus exposure and HLA in healthy donors (dated by TCRdb to 2016 to 2017). The library was built by means of the immunoSEQ multiplex PCR assay. The multiplex PCR relied on a mix of 60 forward primers for TCR Vbeta segments and 13 reverse primers for TCR Jbeta segments. Drawn from immuneACCESS, this table holds only the in-frame rearrangements with V and J called that TCRdb kept. Clones are partly lost; checked studies trace under half to an unresolved V gene and leave the rest unexplained. This sample is represented by 150,000 to 200,000 clones; about 80% of them were singletons. 2% to 3% of the sample lies in the top ten. The sequencing sample was made of PBMCs. All receptors derive from a woman in her forties or fifties in good health and CMV-seropositive.

This chain uses TRBV5-1 with TRBJ1-3; 7 bases are a match to TRBD1. V lost 4 bases, J lost 0 bases, and 7 bases stayed unmatched. The germline gives CDR1 SGHRS, CDR2 YFSETQ. The CDR3 length is 16 residues. CDR3 nucleotides: TGCGCCAGCAGCATGTTCGGGACAGACTCTGGAAACACCATATATTTT. Translation: CASSMFGTDSGNTIYF.

This sequence joins TRBV28 and TRBJ2-5, with TRBD1 matching 9 bases. The DNA matches TRBJ2-7 better at its end, which makes the J call doubtful. Germline assignment: CDR1 MDHEN and CDR2 SYDVKM. The CDR3 covers 14 residues. CDR3 residues: CASNDRGMDYEQYF. CDR3 bases: TGTGCCAGCAATGACAGGGGGATGGACTACGAGCAGTACTTC.

The chain recombines TRBV2 with TRBJ2-3; possible D gene TRBD2, 6 bases. Per the germline V gene, CDR1 is SNHLY and CDR2 is FYNNEI. CDR3 length equals 15 residues. Between the trimmed V and J ends, which lost 6 bases and 4 bases, there was a span of 17 bases. CDR3 sequence (DNA): TGTGCCAGCAGCCGGGGCCGGGGGTCCCCAGATACGCAGTATTTT. It translates to CASSRGRGSPDTQYF.

V gene TRBV21-1 combines with J gene TRBJ2-7; the table's TRBD2 call for D was not verified on the DNA. TRBV21-1 is marked as a pseudogene. CDR3 length: 12 amino acids. The CDR3 coding sequence is TGTGCCAGGGTGCGGCCTTCCTACGAGCAGTACTTC. This gives the protein CARVRPSYEQYF.

This clone was counted between two and nine times. CDR3 nucleotides: TGTGCCAGCAGTGAATCACAGGGTTTATCAGATACGCAGTATTTT. This gives the protein CASSESQGLSDTQYF. V gene TRBV2 combines with J gene TRBJ2-3; possibly TRBD1 for D (6 bases). The CDR3 extends over 15 amino acids. The V end lost 2 bases, the J end lost 4 bases, and 13 bases lay between the germline ends. Per germline, CDR1 SNHLY and CDR2 FYNNEI.

V is TRBV5-6 and J is TRBJ2-7; 9 bases are shared with TRBD2. The CDR3 has 16 residues. The V segment lost 0 bases and the J segment 1 base; nucleotides outside the gene matches: 5. CDR1 and CDR2 (germline): SGHDT, YYEEEE. In DNA, the CDR3 is TGTGCCAGCAGCTTGGGGGGGCTAGCGGGGTCCTACGAGCAGTACTTC. Residues: CASSLGGLAGSYEQYF.

With respect to this clone: Other DNA sequences in the sample encode the same CDR3. This sequence joins TRBV13 and TRBJ2-1; 11 nucleotides match TRBD2. This CDR3 spans 16 amino acids. V shed 2 bases and J 3 bases; nucleotides not matched to a gene: 3. Germline V gene data show CDR1 as PRHDT and CDR2 as FYEKMQ (reference sequence). The CDR3 DNA is TGTGCCAGCAGCTTATTAGGGACTAGCGGCTACAATGAGCAGTTCTTC. Protein: CASSLLGTSGYNEQFF.

The chain couples TRBV6-6 to TRBJ2-7; D perhaps matches TRBD2 (5 bases). V lost 8 bases, J lost 3 bases, and 17 bases lay in between. The CDR3 is made up of 14 amino acids. The germline V gene encodes CDR1 MNHNY and CDR2 SVGAGI (reference sequence). CDR3 amino acids: CASSTYVGNYEQYF. CDR3 in DNA: TGTGCCAGCTCAACTTATGTCGGGAACTACGAGCAGTACTTC.

The chain has TRBV27 and TRBJ2-5, with D unclear. Germline V CDR1 and CDR2: MNHEY, SMNVEV (reference sequence). The CDR3 is 14 residues long. V was shortened by 4 bases and J by 4 bases, with 13 bases between the two germline ends. The CDR3 spells CASSSHTRSETQYF. In DNA, the CDR3 is TGTGCCAGCAGTTCCCATACGAGGTCAGAGACCCAGTACTTC.

This clone was observed a handful of times. The rearrangement joins TRBV5-4 to TRBJ2-3; D is perhaps TRBD1 (5 bases). There are 17 residues in the CDR3. Trimming removed 1 base from V and 1 base from J, with 16 bases in between. Germline V gives CDR1 SGHNT, CDR2 YYREEE (reference sequence). The CDR3 region has the DNA TGTGCCAGCAGCTTGTCTCAGGGATCTCGAGGCACAGATACGCAGTATTTT. Translation gives CASSLSQGSRGTDTQYF.

CDR3 DNA sequence: TGTGCCAGCATCCCGGGGACAGTGGGTTCACCCCTCCACTTT. This gives the protein CASIPGTVGSPLHF. The rearrangement joins TRBV2 to TRBJ1-6; 7 bases are shared with TRBD1. Looked up from germline, CDR1 is SNHLY and CDR2 is FYNNEI. Germline trimming cut 7 bases from V and 9 bases from J; bases unmatched to any gene: 9. The CDR3 loop spans 14 amino acids.

The V call is TRBV7-2, the J call TRBJ2-7, with D tentatively TRBD1 (5 bases). V lost 1 base to trimming and J lost 3 bases, with 16 bases between them. Germline V gene data show CDR1 as SGHTA and CDR2 as FQGNSA. This CDR3 comprises 16 residues. This CDR3 reads CASSLEGKGVLYEQYF. DNA of the CDR3: TGTGCCAGCAGCTTAGAGGGGAAAGGGGTTCTCTACGAGCAGTACTTC.

V gene TRBV7-6 combines with J gene TRBJ2-2; 9 nucleotides line up with TRBD1. CDR3 size: 15 residues. J was trimmed by 2 bases and V by 6 bases; bases with no gene match: 4. Germline-derived CDR1 and CDR2 are SGHVS and FNYEAQ. CDR3 in DNA: TGTGCCAGCAGGGGGACAGGGCTCAACACCGGGGAGCTGTTTTTT. This translates into CASRGTGLNTGELFF.

This rearrangement joins TRBV7-2 to TRBJ2-7; TRBD2 matches 13 bases. Trimming cost V 0 bases and J 2 bases; bases outside gene matches: 4. CDR3 length: 17 amino acids. The germline CDR1 and CDR2 sequences are SGHTA and FQGNSA. The CDR3 coding sequence is TGTGCCAGCAGCTTAGCTCGGACTAGCGGGAGAGCCTACGAGCAGTACTTC. This sequence encodes CASSLARTSGRAYEQYF.

The rearrangement joins TRBV7-2 to TRBJ2-2, with unresolved D. There are 13 residues in the CDR3. V lost 3 bases and J lost 3, with 5 bases in between. The germline V gene has CDR1 SGHTA and CDR2 FQGNSA. This CDR3 reads CASSFYYTGELFF. CDR3 nucleotide sequence: TGTGCCAGCAGCTTCTATTACACCGGGGAGCTGTTTTTT.

V and J are TRBV5-1 and TRBJ1-5; perhaps TRBD1 as D (6 bases). Germline V gives CDR1 SGHRS, CDR2 YFSETQ. The germline V and J ends were trimmed by 1 base and 2 bases, with 10 bases remaining between them. The CDR3 length is 15 residues. CDR3 nucleotide sequence: TGCGCCAGCAGCTTGTGGGCAGGGGGCAATCAGCCCCAGCATTTT. Residues: CASSLWAGGNQPQHF.

The rearrangement uses TRBV5-1 and TRBJ2-5; TRBD2 matches at 7 bases. CDR1 is SGHRS, CDR2 YFSETQ, per germline. There are 15 residues in the CDR3. The ends lost 1 base at V and 1 base at J; junction bases unmatched: 4. The DNA for the CDR3 is TGCGCCAGCAGCTTGACGGGGGGAACCCAAGAGACCCAGTACTTC. It encodes CASSLTGGTQETQYF.

V and J are TRBV7-3 and TRBJ1-6; D uncertain. Germline lookup yields CDR1 SGHTA and CDR2 FQGTGA. The CDR3 consists of 13 residues. Trimming took off 8 bases at V and 4 bases at J, with 9 bases between the two ends. CDR3 region: CASAADYNSPLHF. Here the CDR3 DNA reads TGTGCCAGCGCGGCCGATTATAATTCACCCCTCCACTTT.

The V gene is TRBV9, the J gene TRBJ2-3; a possible D gene is TRBD2 (8 bases). This CDR3 spans 16 amino acids. With 0 bases removed from V and 4 bases from J, the gap between germline ends came to 15 bases. Germline-derived CDR1 and CDR2 are SGDLS and YYNGEE. CDR3 nucleotide sequence: TGTGCCAGCAGCGTAGCGGGGGGGCAGGGGGCAGATACGCAGTATTTT. Its translation: CASSVAGGQGADTQYF.

DNA for the CDR3: TGCGCCAGCAGTGAGTACGGGCGGGGGGTTTTTGAGGATGAGCAGTTCTTC. Its protein is CASSEYGRGVFEDEQFF. The rearrangement joins TRBV10-1 to TRBJ2-1, with 8 bases matching TRBD2. CDR3 length: 17 amino acids. Trimming removed 1 base from V and 8 bases from J; junction bases left unmatched: 13. Germline loops: CDR1 WNHNN, CDR2 SYGVQD (reference sequence).

This sequence joins TRBV5-6 and TRBJ2-7, with TRBD2 identical over 12 bases. Germline CDR1 SGHDT, CDR2 YYEEEE. The CDR3 is 15 residues long. V gave up 4 bases and J gave up 3 bases; unmatched junction bases: 5. The CDR3 loop is CASSPATSGGYEQYF. The DNA of the CDR3 is TGTGCCAGCAGCCCCGCGACTAGCGGGGGCTACGAGCAGTACTTC.

V and J are TRBV7-8 and TRBJ2-3, with a possible D match to TRBD2 (6 bases). Germline values: CDR1 SGHVS, CDR2 FQNEAQ. Trimming took 1 base from V and 1 from J, leaving 9 bases between them. The CDR3 is 15 amino acids. The CDR3 region is CASSLGVAGTDTQYF. The CDR3 region has the DNA TGTGCCAGCAGCTTAGGAGTAGCGGGCACAGATACGCAGTATTTT.

The genes are TRBV9 and TRBJ2-2, with no clear D. Trimming cost V 4 bases and J 4 bases, with 11 bases left between them. The germline V gene encodes CDR1 SGDLS and CDR2 YYNGEE. CDR3 size: 14 residues. Here the CDR3 DNA reads TGTGCCAGCAGCTCGGTCCTTGGCACCGGGGAGCTGTTTTTT. Translating gives CASSSVLGTGELFF.

This chain links TRBV19 with TRBJ2-1, with a possible D match to TRBD2 (5 bases). Germline V gene lookup returns CDR1 LNHDA and CDR2 SQIVND (reference sequence). The germline V and J ends were trimmed by 7 bases and 7 bases, with 14 bases remaining between them. The CDR3 is 13 residues long. CDR3 DNA: TGTGCCAGTACGGTAGCGTCGGGGAATGAGCAGTTCTTC. Protein: CASTVASGNEQFF.

The chain recombines TRBV5-4 with TRBJ2-5; TRBD2 matches at 9 bases. This CDR3 is built from 14 residues. V was clipped by 2 bases and J by 4 bases; unmatched bases: 3. Germline V gene sequence: CDR1 SGHNT, CDR2 YYREEE (reference sequence). In DNA, the CDR3 is TGTGCCAGCAGCTTATGGACTAGCGTAGAGACCCAGTACTTC. It encodes CASSLWTSVETQYF.

The chain joins TRBV9 to TRBJ2-5, with TRBD2 matching 11 bases. Germline V gene lookup returns CDR1 SGDLS and CDR2 YYNGEE. The CDR3 has 16 residues. V gave up 3 bases and J gave up 1 base; unmatched junction bases: 5. This CDR3 is CASSEDLAGGQETQYF. The CDR3 DNA reads as TGTGCCAGCAGCGAGGATCTAGCGGGGGGCCAAGAGACCCAGTACTTC.

This chain uses TRBV6-5 with TRBJ2-7; tentative D call: TRBD1 (6 bases). V lost 8 bases and J 3 bases, leaving 14 bases between the germline ends. CDR3 length: 13 amino acids. Per germline, CDR1 MNHEY and CDR2 SVGAGI. The CDR3 sequence: CASPSTGFYEQYF. The CDR3 nucleotides are TGTGCCAGCCCTTCGACAGGCTTCTACGAGCAGTACTTC.

The gene calls are TRBV28 and TRBJ1-1, with D perhaps matching TRBD1 (5 bases). The CDR3 is made up of 13 amino acids. CDR1 MDHEN and CDR2 SYDVKM come from the germline V gene. V was cut by 11 bases and J by 1 base, with 14 bases left in between. The CDR3 bases are TGTGCCGTCGGGGGGATAGGGAACACTGAAGCTTTCTTT. Protein: CAVGGIGNTEAFF.

This rearrangement joins TRBV5-4 to TRBJ2-6; 11 bases are a match to TRBD1. This CDR3 region has 19 residues. J lost 0 bases, V lost 4 bases, and 9 bases had no gene match. CDR1 and CDR2 from the germline V gene are SGHNT and YYREEE (reference sequence). CDR3 in DNA: TGTGCCAGCAGCCCCGGGACAGGGGGATTCAACTCTGGGGCCAACGTCCTGACTTTC. Amino acid sequence: CASSPGTGGFNSGANVLTF.

This clone was seen only once. The V call is TRBV2, the J call TRBJ2-7; 11 bases match TRBD2. The CDR3 runs to 12 residues. Germline V CDR1 and CDR2: SNHLY, FYNNEI. Losses at the gene ends were 6 bases for V and 6 bases for J; bases not matched to a gene: 1. CDR3 protein: CASRTSGIEQYF. In nucleotides, the CDR3 is TGTGCCAGCAGGACTAGCGGGATCGAGCAGTACTTC.

Of note for this clone: Other DNA sequences of this sample code for an identical CDR3. This chain uses TRBV7-9 with TRBJ2-3, with no clear D. The CDR3 runs 11 residues. Germline V gene sequence: CDR1 SEHNR, CDR2 FQNEAQ (reference sequence). V lost 4 bases and J 6 bases, leaving 5 bases between the germline ends. The CDR3 loop reads CASSSRDTQYF. The CDR3 region has the DNA TGTGCCAGCAGCTCCCGGGATACGCAGTATTTT.

The gene calls are TRBV4-1 and TRBJ2-1; maybe TRBD1 (6 bases). V shed 4 bases and J shed 4 bases, with 14 bases lying between them. The germline V gene encodes CDR1 MGHRA and CDR2 YSYEKL. CDR3 length: 15 amino acids. The CDR3 here is CASSLLQGPYNEQFF. DNA for the CDR3: TGCGCCAGCAGCCTCCTACAGGGACCGTACAATGAGCAGTTCTTC.